The 16 T cell receptor beta chains presented below share a single source sample, sequenced in a study of identical twins. TCRdb re-analysed the 5' RACE reads in MiXCR, keeping a single row per CDR3 protein. The sample has around 300,000 distinct CDR3 sequences; less than 9% are singletons. In addition, the sample was reused for a study of yellow fever vaccine responses in identical twins.

The source material was memory (CD45RO+) T cells sorted from blood. All receptors derive from a woman aged 18-29 years in good health.

This clonotype was observed at least ten times. The chain recombines TRBV20-1 with TRBJ2-1; TRBD1 matches at 8 bases. The CDR3 totals 14 residues. From germline, CDR1 is DFQATT and CDR2 SNEGSKA (reference sequence). V was pared by 6 bases and J by 5 bases, with 9 bases of the junction left unmatched. The CDR3 bases are TGCAGTGCAACCGGGACAGGAGGGAACAATGAGCAGTTCTTC. Translating it yields CSATGTGGNNEQFF.

This clonotype was detected a few times. The chain carries TRBV19 and TRBJ2-7, with TRBD2 matching 10 bases. With V trimmed by 10 bases and J by 5 bases, 8 bases remained unmatched. Germline-derived CDR1 and CDR2 are LNHDA and SQIVND (reference sequence). CDR3 length: 13 amino acids. The DNA for the CDR3 is TGTGCCACCAGACTAGCGGGCCTAGACGAGCAGTACTTC. It is translated as CATRLAGLDEQYF.

There are a few counts of this clonotype. The chain employs TRBV7-9 and TRBJ2-1; 7 bases fit TRBD2. From germline, CDR1 is SEHNR and CDR2 FQNEAQ (reference sequence). The CDR3 sequence is 14 residues long. After removal of 9 bases from V and 5 bases from J, the junction contained 10 bases not matched to a gene. CDR3 bases: TGTGCCAGACCTTCGGGGGGTCCGGACAATGAGCAGTTCTTC. Its translation is CARPSGGPDNEQFF.

This clonotype was observed at least ten times. The rearrangement links TRBV11-2 to TRBJ2-2, with 9 bases lining up with TRBD2. Germline V gives CDR1 SGHAT, CDR2 FQNNGV. V was pared by 7 bases and J by 4 bases, with 10 bases of the junction left unmatched. The CDR3 is made up of 16 amino acids. The CDR3 DNA follows: TGTGCCAGCACTCCCGGGGGAGCGGGGGGCACCGGGGAGCTGTTTTTT. This gives the protein CASTPGGAGGTGELFF.

This clonotype was seen ten or more times. This chain joins TRBV7-6 and TRBJ2-1; 12 nucleotides line up with TRBD1. J was trimmed by 8 bases and V by 0 bases; bases with no gene match: 11. This CDR3 comprises 18 residues. Germline CDR1 and CDR2: SGHVS and FNYEAQ. CDR3 loop: CASSLAYLTGTGGDEQFF. In DNA, the CDR3 is TGTGCCAGCAGCTTAGCGTATTTGACCGGGACAGGGGGCGATGAGCAGTTCTTC.

This clonotype was seen ten or more times. The CDR3 nucleotides read TGTGCCAGCTTCGGTCGGGATACTAGCACAGATACGCAGTATTTT. This encodes CASFGRDTSTDTQYF. The rearrangement links TRBV12-3 or TRBV12-4 to TRBJ2-3, with TRBD2 as a possible D gene (5 bases). Trimming pared 8 bases from V and 0 bases from J, leaving 15 bases between. The CDR3 extends over 15 amino acids.

This clonotype was counted many times. The chain recombines TRBV29-1 with TRBJ1-1, with D hard to call. Germline V CDR1 and CDR2: SQVTM, ANQGSEA. The CDR3 runs 12 residues. V gave up 4 bases and J gave up 0 bases, with 6 bases separating them. CDR3 amino acids: CSVGHLNTEAFF. Written as DNA, the CDR3 is TGCAGCGTTGGACACCTGAACACTGAAGCTTTCTTT.

The V and J genes are TRBV7-7 and TRBJ2-3, with 7 bases that match TRBD2. V lost 0 bases to trimming and J lost 4 bases; unmatched junction nucleotides: 10. The CDR3 consists of 17 residues. Per germline, CDR1 SSHAT and CDR2 FNYEAQ (reference sequence). In DNA form, the CDR3 reads TGTGCCAGCAGCTTAGCCCCGGGACCGGGGGGTCCAGATACGCAGTATTTT. Protein sequence: CASSLAPGPGGPDTQYF.

This clonotype was found a few times. The V and J genes are TRBV20-1 and TRBJ2-1; 11 positions agree with TRBD2. The CDR3 runs to 16 residues. Germline lookup yields CDR1 DFQATT and CDR2 SNEGSKA (reference sequence). Trimming at V came to 1 base and at J to 1 base, leaving 3 bases not matched to a gene. CDR3 region: CSARGTSGRSYNEQFF. CDR3 DNA: TGCAGTGCTAGAGGCACTAGCGGGAGATCCTACAATGAGCAGTTCTTC.

J is TRBJ2-6 and V is TRBV12-3 or TRBV12-4; D is uncertain. The CDR3 consists of 16 residues. The V and J ends lost 0 bases and 2 bases respectively, with 8 bases between them. The CDR3, as DNA: TGTGCCAGCAGTTTAGCGGGGAAAGCTGGGGCCAACGTCCTGACTTTC. Translating it yields CASSLAGKAGANVLTF.

Many counts were recorded for this clonotype. The rearrangement uses TRBV12-3 or TRBV12-4 and TRBJ2-7; D gene unclear. The CDR3 totals 13 residues. Trimming took off 3 bases at V and 1 base at J, with 7 bases between the two ends. CDR3 in DNA: TGTGCCAGCAGTTTTATCAGTTCCTACGAGCAGTACTTC. This encodes CASSFISSYEQYF.

This clonotype was counted only a few times. The V and J genes are TRBV10-3 and TRBJ2-2; TRBD1 matches 10 bases. With 8 bases clipped from V and 6 bases from J, the junction kept 9 bases outside the gene matches. The CDR3 consists of 15 residues. The germline CDR1 and CDR2 sequences are ENHRY and SYGVKD. CDR3 bases: TGTGCCATCCAAAATGGGACAGGGGTCCCCGGGGAGCTGTTTTTT. Encoded protein: CAIQNGTGVPGELFF.

The CDR3 DNA reads as TGTGCCAGCAGCTTACGACGGGATGACAATGAGCAGTTCTTC. Translated, it gives CASSLRRDDNEQFF. The rearrangement uses TRBV7-2 and TRBJ2-1; D perhaps matches TRBD2 (5 bases). The V gene's germline CDR1 is SGHTA and CDR2 FQGNSA. V lost 2 bases and J 5 bases, leaving 10 bases between the germline ends. The CDR3 spans 14 residues.

This clonotype was found many times. The chain links TRBV28 to TRBJ1-5; D is unresolved. Germline assignment: CDR1 MDHEN and CDR2 SYDVKM. Trimming stripped 6 bases from V and 0 bases from J, with 6 bases between. CDR3 length equals 13 residues. CDR3 in amino acids: CASSYYSNQPQHF. CDR3 DNA: TGTGCCAGCAGCTATTATAGCAATCAGCCCCAGCATTTT.

This clonotype was observed many times. This chain connects TRBV10-3 to TRBJ2-3; D is unresolved. The V and J ends lost 3 bases and 1 base respectively, with 2 bases between them. The CDR3 contains 12 residues. Germline V lookup: CDR1 ENHRY, CDR2 SYGVKD. CDR3 bases: TGTGCCATCAGTGACCGCACAGATACGCAGTATTTT. It specifies CAISDRTDTQYF.

This clonotype qualifies as medium-sized. The J gene is TRBJ2-7, the V gene TRBV6-2 or TRBV6-3; D unclear. V gave up 2 bases and J gave up 5 bases, with 16 bases separating them. Looked up from germline, CDR1 is MNHEY and CDR2 is SVGEGT. The CDR3 runs to 15 residues. As DNA, the CDR3 is TGTGCCAGCAGTTACCATAGAAATGGGCAGGACGAGCAGTACTTC. It yields the protein CASSYHRNGQDEQYF.